One sample yielded the 17 T cell receptor beta chains listed below, sequenced in a study of T cells in Graves' hyperthyroidism and ophthalmopathy (dated 2019 in TCRdb). Library prep was done by multiplex PCR. Sequencing relied on an Illumina HiSeq 2000. The TCR beta CDR3 regions were amplified from the RNA transcripts. The first round of RT-PCR for the TCR CDR3 was performed with the HTBI primer set and the Qiagen OneStep RT-PCR kit. The public reads were reanalyzed by TCRdb: fastp trimming at Q25, MiXCR alignment, in-frame beta chains only. Identical CDR3 proteins give one entry, which carries the most common genes and DNA. Present in this sample are about 360,000 distinct CDR3 sequences, around 14% of which were seen just once. The ten largest clonotypes hold around a tenth of the sample. The sample comprised blood. All receptors come from a woman in her late teens or twenties with Graves' hyperthyroidism.

This clonotype was found many times. The chain combines TRBV27 with TRBJ2-2, with TRBD2 matching 8 bases. The V gene end was trimmed by 3 bases and the J gene end by 4 bases; junction bases not matched to a gene: 7. The CDR3 is 16 residues long. Germline-derived CDR1 and CDR2 are MNHEY and SMNVEV (reference sequence). Here the CDR3 reads CASSFQPGGVTGELFF. The DNA for the CDR3 is TGTGCCAGCAGTTTTCAGCCGGGAGGGGTCACCGGGGAGCTGTTTTTT.

This clonotype was seen ten or more times. The chain has TRBV6-2 or TRBV6-3 and TRBJ2-1; D call uncertain. V was pared by 4 bases and J by 8 bases, with 21 bases between. CDR3 size: 16 residues. CDR1 and CDR2 from the germline V gene are MNHEY and SVGEGT. The CDR3 DNA reads as TGTGCCAGCAGTTCGGTGACGGTCAGGTTGCTCGATGAGCAGTTCTTC. This sequence encodes CASSSVTVRLLDEQFF.

The J gene is TRBJ2-5, the V gene TRBV5-1, with D perhaps TRBD2 (5 bases). Germline V gene sequence: CDR1 SGHRS, CDR2 YFSETQ. There are 15 residues in the CDR3. Trimming pared 0 bases from V and 2 bases from J, leaving 11 bases between. The CDR3 is CASSLGGSLQETQYF. The CDR3 DNA follows: TGCGCCAGCAGCTTGGGAGGGTCACTACAAGAGACCCAGTACTTC.

This clonotype was seen repeatedly, ten times or more. The chain joins TRBV6-1 to TRBJ1-1, with D possibly TRBD1 on 5 matching bases. V lost 5 bases to trimming and J lost 3 bases, with 16 bases between them. Germline CDR1 and CDR2: MNHNS and SASEGT. This CDR3 is built from 15 residues. CDR3: CASSSTGRADTEAFF. The CDR3 bases are TGTGCCAGCAGTTCAACAGGAAGGGCGGACACTGAAGCTTTCTTT.

V gene TRBV10-3 combines with J gene TRBJ1-5; 7 bases align to TRBD1. This CDR3 has 14 residues. Per germline, CDR1 ENHRY and CDR2 SYGVKD. V shed 2 bases and J 6 bases; nucleotides not matched to a gene: 4. The CDR3 loop reads CAISETGASQPQHF. In nucleotides, the CDR3 is TGTGCCATCAGTGAGACAGGGGCGAGTCAGCCCCAGCATTTT.

Concerning this clonotype itself: The junction and the germline gene differ at one end; a read error may be behind it. The J gene is TRBJ1-3, the V gene TRBV4-3; possibly TRBD1 for D (6 bases). This CDR3 has 19 residues. In germline, CDR1 is LGHNA, CDR2 YSLEER. This chain's CDR3 is CASSQEIVSGDPSGNTIHF. DNA of the CDR3: TGCGCCAGCAGCCAGGAAATCGTTTCAGGGGACCCCTCTGGAAACACCATACATTTT.

This clonotype appeared many times. The chain has TRBV27 and TRBJ1-1; 9 nucleotides agree with TRBD1. The CDR3 has 18 residues. Germline trimming cut 4 bases from V and 4 bases from J; bases unmatched to any gene: 16. Per germline, CDR1 MNHEY and CDR2 SMNVEV (reference sequence). The DNA of the CDR3 is TGTGCCAGCAGTTCTAGGTCAGGGAACGACAGGGGGGGCACTGAAGCTTTCTTT. It specifies CASSSRSGNDRGGTEAFF.

This clonotype was observed at least ten times. The chain employs TRBV28 and TRBJ1-4; 10 positions agree with TRBD1. The trim removed 5 bases at V and 8 bases at J, leaving 8 bases unmatched. The CDR3 spans 15 residues. In germline, CDR1 is MDHEN, CDR2 SYDVKM. The CDR3 sequence: CASSQDRGKEEKLFF. CDR3 nucleotides: TGTGCCAGCAGTCAGGACAGGGGGAAGGAAGAAAAACTGTTTTTT.

This clonotype was counted at least ten times. This rearrangement joins TRBV20-1 to TRBJ1-2, with 9 bases lining up with TRBD1. The CDR3 loop spans 14 amino acids. The V gene end was trimmed by 3 bases and the J gene end by 7 bases; junction bases not matched to a gene: 9. Looked up from germline, CDR1 is DFQATT and CDR2 is SNEGSKA (reference sequence). The CDR3 sequence: CSARGTGNVGGYTF. The DNA of the CDR3 is TGCAGTGCTAGGGGGACAGGGAACGTGGGTGGCTACACCTTC.

V gene TRBV5-4 combines with J gene TRBJ1-3; possibly TRBD1 for D (5 bases). CDR3 length: 15 residues. With 3 bases removed from V and 0 bases from J, the gap between germline ends came to 10 bases. Germline CDR1 reads SGHNT; CDR2 reads YYREEE (reference sequence). CDR3 nucleotide sequence: TGTGCCAGCAGCTGGGGCCAGAGCTCTGGAAACACCATATATTTT. Amino acid sequence: CASSWGQSSGNTIYF.

This rearrangement joins TRBV11-2 to TRBJ1-1; maybe TRBD1 (5 bases). Per germline, CDR1 SGHAT and CDR2 FQNNGV. The CDR3 spans 14 residues. The ends were cut back, 5 bases at V and 0 bases at J, with 10 bases in the middle. The DNA of the CDR3 is TGTGCCAGCAGCGGCGGGGCCCTGAACACTGAAGCTTTCTTT. This translates into CASSGGALNTEAFF. Based on the CDR3 plus reference TRBV11-2 and TRBJ1-1, the full variable domain is EAGVAQSPRYKIIEKRQSVAFWCNPISGHATLYWYQQILGQGPKLLIQFQNNGVVDDSQLPKDRFSAERLKGVDSTLKIQPAKLEDSAVYLCASSGGALNTEAFFGQGTRLTVV.

This chain connects TRBV4-2 to TRBJ1-4; possible D gene TRBD1, 5 bases. The CDR3 covers 15 residues. Germline V gene lookup returns CDR1 LGHNA and CDR2 YNFKEQ. V lost 2 bases and J 7 bases, leaving 14 bases between the germline ends. CDR3 DNA: TGTGCCAGCAGCCAACTGGGGAGGGGAGGTGAAAAACTGTTTTTT. Amino acids: CASSQLGRGGEKLFF.

Notes on this clonotype: A read error may be the cause here, since a much bigger clone is one base away. This chain's CDR3 is CASQAGPTDTQYF. CDR3 coding DNA: TGTGCCAGCCAAGCGGGGCCCACAGATACGCAGTATTTT. V is TRBV7-3 and J is TRBJ2-3; 7 bases align to TRBD2. The ends lost 8 bases at V and 2 bases at J; junction bases unmatched: 4. This CDR3 spans 13 amino acids. Germline-derived CDR1 and CDR2 are SGHTA and FQGTGA.

This clonotype was detected ten times or more. The gene calls are TRBV7-9 and TRBJ2-1; the match to TRBD2 covers 13 bases. Trimming at V came to 5 bases and at J to 10 bases, leaving 8 bases not matched to a gene. The CDR3 contains 15 residues. Germline V gene sequence: CDR1 SEHNR, CDR2 FQNEAQ (reference sequence). CDR3 sequence (DNA): TGTGCCAGCAGCGTACGACTAGCGGGAGGTGAAGAGCAGTTCTTC. It translates to CASSVRLAGGEEQFF.

This clonotype was recorded a few times. V is TRBV5-1 and J is TRBJ2-6; no definite D call. The CDR3 is 14 residues long. The V gene's germline CDR1 is SGHRS and CDR2 YFSETQ. V lost 2 bases and J 4 bases, leaving 7 bases between the germline ends. This CDR3 is CASSFERGANVLTF. In nucleotides, the CDR3 is TGCGCCAGCAGCTTTGAGAGAGGGGCCAACGTCCTGACTTTC.

This clonotype was seen at least ten times. The J gene is TRBJ1-1, the V gene TRBV28; the D is unclear. Germline CDR1 MDHEN, CDR2 SYDVKM. There are 12 residues in the CDR3. Trimming pared 2 bases from V and 6 bases from J, leaving 7 bases between. CDR3 nucleotide sequence: TGTGCCAGCAGTTTAGCTCGGGCTGAAGCTTTCTTT. Its protein is CASSLARAEAFF.

In its sample, this clonotype was seen many times. This sequence joins TRBV29-1 and TRBJ1-2; tentative D call: TRBD1 (6 bases). Trimming took 7 bases from V and 2 from J, leaving 14 bases between them. The germline CDR1 and CDR2 sequences are SQVTM and ANQGSEA. The CDR3 is 13 residues long. DNA for the CDR3: TGCAGCGCCACCTCAGGGGAAAACTATGGCTACACCTTC. Encoded protein: CSATSGENYGYTF.